The next 9 T cell receptor beta chains were all read from a single sample in a study of blood T cell repertoires in COVID-19. The assay was immunoSEQ multiplex PCR, and TCRdb's table has in-frame clones only and misses some. Of approximately 300,000 clones listed, approximately 90% are singletons. The sequencing sample was made of peripheral blood. All receptors derive from a man younger than 40 with acute or convalescent COVID-19.

The chain links TRBV5-1 to TRBJ2-1; D is undetermined. Trimming took off 2 bases at V and 4 bases at J, with 10 bases between the two ends. This CDR3 contains 14 residues. Germline V gene lookup returns CDR1 SGHRS and CDR2 YFSETQ. The CDR3 sequence: CASSFERMYNEQFF. The CDR3 coding sequence is TGCGCCAGCAGCTTCGAGCGAATGTACAATGAGCAGTTCTTC.

This chain connects TRBV3-1 (or the pseudogene TRBV3-2) to TRBJ2-1; D perhaps matches TRBD2 (6 bases). Trimming pared 4 bases from V and 9 bases from J, leaving 13 bases between. Germline values: CDR1 LGHDT, CDR2 YNNKEL (reference sequence). The CDR3 has 13 residues. For the CDR3, the DNA is TGTGCCAGCAGCCTGACGACTAGGGGTGAGCAGTTCTTC. It specifies CASSLTTRGEQFF.

The chain recombines TRBV3-1 (or the pseudogene TRBV3-2) with TRBJ2-2; D unresolved. V was cut by 4 bases and J by 2 bases, with 11 bases left in between. This CDR3 has 15 amino acids. Germline assignment: CDR1 LGHDT and CDR2 YNNKEL (reference sequence). Written as DNA, the CDR3 is TGTGCCAGCAGCCGGGCCGCCCTAAACACCGGGGAGCTGTTTTTT. Translated, it gives CASSRAALNTGELFF.

The chain joins TRBV11-3 to TRBJ2-2; TRBD2 might be the D (6 bases). CDR1 is SGHNT and CDR2 is YENEEA in the germline V gene. V was pared by 3 bases and J by 6 bases, with 8 bases between. The CDR3 is made up of 13 amino acids. The CDR3 DNA follows: TGTGCCAGCAGCTTGCGGGATCCCGGGGAGCTGTTTTTT. Its protein is CASSLRDPGELFF.

The rearrangement uses TRBV12-3 or TRBV12-4 and TRBJ1-2; no firm D call. Trimming left V 1 base short and J 2 bases short, with 5 bases between. This CDR3 has 13 residues. CDR3 nucleotides: TGTGCCAGCAGTTTAGGCAGAAACTATGGCTACACCTTC. It yields the protein CASSLGRNYGYTF.

The gene calls are TRBV6-5 and TRBJ2-3, with TRBD2 matching over 10 bases. Per the germline V gene, CDR1 is MNHEY and CDR2 is SVGAGI. The junction had 6 bases not matched to a gene; V was cut back by 6 bases and J by 6 bases. This CDR3 has 14 amino acids. CDR3 sequence (DNA): TGTGCCAGCAGGGGCAGCGGGAGGGTCGATACGCAGTATTTT. Protein product: CASRGSGRVDTQYF.

The chain joins TRBV4-2 to TRBJ2-2, with TRBD2 identical over 12 bases. The CDR3 is made up of 17 amino acids. The junction had 7 bases not matched to a gene; V was cut back by 4 bases and J by 4 bases. The V gene's germline CDR1 is LGHNA and CDR2 YNFKEQ. Here the CDR3 DNA reads TGTGCCAGCAGCCCCCTAGCGGGAGGGCCCGGCACCGGGGAGCTGTTTTTT. Protein product: CASSPLAGGPGTGELFF.

The chain has TRBV7-9 and TRBJ2-7, with 9 nucleotides matching TRBD1. CDR3 length: 14 amino acids. The germline V gene encodes CDR1 SEHNR and CDR2 FQNEAQ (reference sequence). Germline trimming cut 3 bases from V and 2 bases from J; bases unmatched to any gene: 2. The DNA of the CDR3 is TGTGCCAGCAGCTTTGGGACAGGGCCCTACGAGCAGTACTTC. Its translation is CASSFGTGPYEQYF.

This clone has more than one count but fewer than ten. This chain connects TRBV4-1 to TRBJ1-1; TRBD1 might be the D (6 bases). The V end was cut by 4 bases, the J end by 7 bases, with 13 bases between. There are 13 residues in the CDR3. Per the germline V gene, CDR1 is MGHRA and CDR2 is YSYEKL. This chain's CDR3 is CASSLHREDEAFF. DNA of the CDR3: TGCGCCAGCAGCCTCCACAGGGAAGATGAAGCTTTCTTT.